This T cell receptor beta chain was identified during a study of T-cell reconstitution after alpha-beta-depleted transplantation in children. Study-level findings and limits: The study traced high day-60 TCRbeta diversity in some patients to surviving recipient T cells and thymic progenitors. Where alpha-beta T cells came from about two months after transplant was reportedly several hundred expanded graft clones.

This clonotype was detected once. Its specificity is not known. Trimming stripped 7 bases from V and 4 bases from J, with 16 bases between. The V gene's germline CDR1 is SGHAT and CDR2 FQNNGV. CDR3 length: 14 amino acids. A TCRbeta library incorporating unique molecular identifiers was prepared. TCRdb redid the calling of the PCR reads with MiXCR, one entry per CDR3 protein. The sample yields about 980,000 distinct CDR3 sequences, 25% to 35% seen once. This sample comprised PBMCs, mostly from graft donor cells, obtained 360 days after TCRalphabeta/CD19-depleted stem cell transplant. The TCR was taken from a boy in the first two years of life who had a stem cell transplant for SCID, so the T cells may come from the graft donor. The chain recombines TRBV11-2 with TRBJ1-2; no firm D call. The chain's CDR3 is CASKLSPGSYGYTF. In DNA form, the CDR3 reads TGTGCCAGCAAGCTCTCCCCAGGAAGCTATGGCTACACCTTC. Together with reference TRBV11-2 and TRBJ1-2, the CDR3 gives the full variable domain: EAGVAQSPRYKIIEKRQSVAFWCNPISGHATLYWYQQILGQGPKLLIQFQNNGVVDDSQLPKDRFSAERLKGVDSTLKIQPAKLEDSAVYLCASKLSPGSYGYTFGSGTRLTVV.